These T cell receptor beta chains were read from a single sample in a study of vaccination effects on CD4 cells after COVID-19. Profiled with immunoSEQ multiplex PCR; TCRdb holds only in-frame clones, not every one. The sample holds roughly 29,000 clones, 65% seen once. Their recognized antigens are unknown. This specimen was CD4+ T cells from PBMCs cultured without peptide, taken before COVID-19 vaccination. The receptors were gathered from a human donor who received a COVID-19 vaccine. CDR3s leave out the opening cysteine and the closing phenylalanine or tryptophan. The order of the fields is V gene, D gene, CDR3 protein. D genes are given only for firm matches.

>TRBV18|-
ASSPFVNINEQY
>TRBV24-1|-
ATSGSGGLTGELF
>TRBV5-4|TRBD1
ASSLQGAGETQY
>TRBV5-4|-
ASSPAGSSYEQY
>TRBV2|TRBD1
ASRAGTGGEKLF
>TRBV2|-
ATHIPGVGDEQY
>TRBV12-3/TRBV12-4|-
ASSFNRDQPQH
>TRBV29-1|-
SVGTRASTDTQY
>TRBV28|-
ASSEYTVY
>TRBV12-5|-
ASAQGIGNTEAF
>TRBV7-9|-
ASSLIPRGNTEAF
>TRBV5-1|-
ASSLVSGVELETQY
>TRBV10-2|-
ASSEDPDRGVAF
>TRBV21-1|-
ASSKLAGEYNEQF
>TRBV27|-
ASSLGVDYGYT
>TRBV19|-
ASSLLPTGTVSYEQY
>TRBV30|-
AWSVPRTYEQY
>TRBV4-2|-
ASSKGEITGTSSYNSPLH
>TRBV14|-
ASSQIGRPRSGNTIY
>TRBV19|-
ASSIRVATEAF
>TRBV24-1|TRBD1
ATSDPGQGVGELF
>TRBV9|TRBD2
ASRPWGRTSGTMTYNEQF
>TRBV19|TRBD1
ASGGQINTEAF
>TRBV5-1|TRBD1
ASSGQGGDTGELF
>TRBV7-2|-
ASSRSGNTGELF
>TRBV2|-
ASRKNEGIGGYGYT
>TRBV2|-
ASSEDQGFRSNQPQH
>TRBV19|-
ASSISEGSSGNTIY
>TRBV19|TRBD2
ASSQTSGGPTYEQY
>TRBV15|TRBD1
ATSETTGGPQY
>TRBV27|-
ASSLYAGESTDTQY
>TRBV5-1|-
ASSLPNHRVRYEQY
>TRBV6-4|TRBD1
ASSVQGASYNEQF
>TRBV7-8|-
ASLTGSSYNSPLH
>TRBV10-3|TRBD1
AISGQGANQPQH
>TRBV5-4|-
ASSLDRASYNEQF
>TRBV6-5|TRBD1
ASVANRGLDEQF
>TRBV5-1|TRBD1
ASSPGQVSTNEKLF
>TRBV5-1|-
ASSPAGRTENTEAF
>TRBV11-2|TRBD2
ASGPSGDSYNEQF
>TRBV6-6|-
ASSFGGNTIY
>TRBV6-5|TRBD2
ASRSLAGGHYEQY
>TRBV3-1/TRBV3-2|-
ASSQGRAQAWEQY
>TRBV7-9|-
ASSLEVDGGYGYT
>TRBV24-1|-
ATSDYGHKQY
>TRBV5-6|-
ASSLAGSGNTIY
>TRBV14|TRBD2
ASSPRLASEQY
>TRBV11-2|-
ASSLEALSYEQY
>TRBV18|TRBD1
ASSPSNHGSGGPSTNEKLF
>TRBV4-1|TRBD2
ASSQGGLAGFQETQY
>TRBV6-5|-
ASRGTLDQPQH
>TRBV5-4|-
ASSFSGVETQY
>TRBV4-1|TRBD2
ASSQGEWLAGALSYEQY
>TRBV2|-
ASSDAGDYRETQY
>TRBV6-4|-
ASSDTDRNTEAF
>TRBV5-1|TRBD1
ASRKVDRVDSPLH
>TRBV12-3/TRBV12-4|-
ASRQAIYGYT
>TRBV12-3/TRBV12-4|-
ASTNREGQPQH